The 17 T cell receptor beta chains listed next were all sequenced from one sample in a study of blood T cell repertoires in COVID-19 (TCRdb year 2020). The library was made by the immunoSEQ multiplex PCR assay. TCRdb's version of the immuneACCESS table is confined to in-frame rearrangements and falls short of the full clone set. An unresolved V gene accounts for under half of the shortfall where checked; the remainder is of unknown origin. This sample holds 150,000 to 200,000 clones; roughly 90% were observed only once. Of the sample, approximately 2.4% falls within the top ten clones. Specimen: PBMCs or T cells enriched from blood (not recorded which). The receptors shown here come from a woman aged 25 to 39 who had recovered from COVID-19.

The genes are TRBV18 and TRBJ2-7; 12 bases agree with TRBD2. Germline V gives CDR1 KGHSH, CDR2 LQKENI. The CDR3 contains 17 residues. V lost 2 bases, J lost 7 bases, and 12 bases stayed unmatched. The CDR3 protein is CASSPEILTSGSHEQYF. The CDR3 DNA follows: TGTGCCAGCTCACCAGAGATTCTGACTAGCGGGAGTCATGAGCAGTACTTC.

The chain employs TRBV18 and TRBJ1-6; D remains unclear. The CDR3 spans 13 residues. Trimming removed 9 bases from V and 6 bases from J, with 12 bases in between. The germline CDR1 and CDR2 sequences are KGHSH and LQKENI. Here the CDR3 reads CASTGGTNSPLHF. The CDR3 bases are TGTGCCAGTACCGGCGGAACTAATTCACCCCTCCACTTT.

The V call is TRBV18, the J call TRBJ1-5; the match to TRBD1 covers 7 bases. V gave up 5 bases and J gave up 3 bases; unmatched junction bases: 7. This CDR3 has 15 amino acids. Germline V gene lookup returns CDR1 KGHSH and CDR2 LQKENI. The CDR3 bases are TGTGCCAGCTCATCTGGACAGGCCCACAATCAGCCCCAGCATTTT. Translation: CASSSGQAHNQPQHF.

The chain joins TRBV30 to TRBJ2-2, with a weak D call TRBD2 (6 bases). The CDR3 is 13 amino acids. Germline assignment: CDR1 GTSNPN and CDR2 SVGIG (reference sequence). The V end was cut by 5 bases, the J end by 1 base, with 8 bases between. The CDR3 nucleotides read TGTGCCTGGCCGGGACTGAACACCGGGGAGCTGTTTTTT. Encoded protein: CAWPGLNTGELFF.

The V gene is TRBV28, the J gene TRBJ2-7, with 12 bases aligning to TRBD1. Trimming removed 7 bases from V and 7 bases from J; junction bases left unmatched: 11. The CDR3 runs to 15 residues. Per the germline V gene, CDR1 is MDHEN and CDR2 is SYDVKM. CDR3 amino acids: CASTAPGQGAREQYF. The CDR3 DNA sequence: TGTGCCAGCACGGCTCCGGGACAGGGGGCTAGGGAGCAGTACTTC.

This chain uses TRBV21-1 with TRBJ2-1; the table gives TRBD2 as D, unverified against the DNA. TRBV21-1 is shown as a pseudogene. The CDR3 is made up of 16 amino acids. As DNA, the CDR3 is TGTGCCAGCACTTGCGCGGGGGGGGTCTCCTACAATGAGCAGTTCTTC. This sequence encodes CASTCAGGVSYNEQFF.

This clone was found once. The chain combines TRBV7-2 with TRBJ1-1, with 7 bases lining up with TRBD1. V lost 1 base and J lost 5; bases outside the gene matches: 10. This CDR3 is built from 16 residues. Germline-derived CDR1 and CDR2 are SGHTA and FQGNSA. The CDR3 loop reads CASSLDGQVRSTEAFF. CDR3 bases: TGTGCCAGCAGCTTAGATGGACAGGTAAGGAGTACTGAAGCTTTCTTT. Full variable domain (outside the CDR3, taken from reference TRBV7-2 and TRBJ1-1): GAGVSQSPSNKVTEKGKDVELRCDPISGHTALYWYRQSLGQGLEFLIYFQGNSAPDKSGLPSDRFSAERTGGSVSTLTIQRTQQEDSAVYLCASSLDGQVRSTEAFFGQGTRLTVV.

The chain combines TRBV27 with TRBJ1-1; D unclear. The CDR3 totals 17 residues. V was shortened by 5 bases and J by 1 base, with 20 bases between the two germline ends. CDR1 and CDR2 (germline): MNHEY, SMNVEV (reference sequence). In DNA, the CDR3 is TGTGCCAGCAGTGAACTAGGGCGCCAGGTGAAGAACACTGAAGCTTTCTTT. It codes for CASSELGRQVKNTEAFF.

The sample holds a few counts of this clone. The chain recombines TRBV3-1 (or the pseudogene TRBV3-2) with TRBJ1-5, with D perhaps matching TRBD1 (6 bases). The CDR3 is 15 amino acids. Germline CDR1 LGHDT, CDR2 YNNKEL (reference sequence). Deletions cut 3 bases from V and 3 bases from J, with 12 bases between. CDR3 nucleotide sequence: TGTGCCAGCAGCCAGGGGGCAGGATACAATCAGCCCCAGCATTTT. As protein: CASSQGAGYNQPQHF.

The rearrangement joins TRBV3-1 (or the pseudogene TRBV3-2) to TRBJ1-1; D unresolved. CDR3 length: 13 residues. CDR1 LGHDT and CDR2 YNNKEL come from the germline V gene (reference sequence). V shed 0 bases and J shed 6 bases, with 8 bases lying between them. CDR3 in amino acids: CASSQDPRSEAFF. CDR3 coding DNA: TGTGCCAGCAGCCAAGATCCGAGGTCTGAAGCTTTCTTT.

Concerning this clone itself: The limits of the CDR3 on the DNA are not certain, so only TCRdb's listed CDR3 is given. V usage is TRBV11-2 and J usage is TRBJ1-1; no DNA check was done on the table's D call, TRBD1. The CDR3 comprises 19 residues, both ends counted. Germline V gene data show CDR1 as SGHAT and CDR2 as FQNNGV. The CDR3 sequence is CASSWRATGTATLGTEAFF.

This clone was seen only a few times. The chain joins TRBV5-4 to TRBJ1-1; possible D gene TRBD1, 6 bases. In germline, CDR1 is SGHNT, CDR2 YYREEE (reference sequence). V was pared by 4 bases and J by 0 bases, with 13 bases between. CDR3 length equals 15 residues. CDR3 sequence reads: CASSPGTSMNTEAFF. The CDR3 DNA is TGTGCCAGCAGCCCTGGGACATCCATGAACACTGAAGCTTTCTTT.

V usage is TRBV9 and J usage is TRBJ2-3; 7 bases map to TRBD2. Trimming cost V 3 bases and J 4 bases; bases outside gene matches: 14. Germline CDR1 reads SGDLS; CDR2 reads YYNGEE. CDR3 size: 17 residues. DNA of the CDR3: TGTGCCAGCAGCGGCCGCCTAGCGGAGTGGGGTCCAGATACGCAGTATTTT. Protein product: CASSGRLAEWGPDTQYF.

The V call is TRBV5-1, the J call TRBJ1-6; D is undetermined. The V gene's germline CDR1 is SGHRS and CDR2 YFSETQ. This CDR3 has 16 amino acids. Between the trimmed V and J ends, which lost 4 bases and 5 bases, there was a span of 16 bases. Written as DNA, the CDR3 is TGCGCCAGCAGCCCATCTGAGGGCAGCAATAATTCACCCCTCCACTTT. It encodes CASSPSEGSNNSPLHF.

The rearrangement links TRBV6-5 to TRBJ1-1, with D possibly TRBD1 on 6 matching bases. CDR3 length: 13 amino acids. V lost 7 bases to trimming and J lost 1 base, with 10 bases between them. From germline, CDR1 is MNHEY and CDR2 SVGAGI. Here the CDR3 DNA reads TGTGCCAGCACCCAAGGGGGGAACACTGAAGCTTTCTTT. Residues: CASTQGGNTEAFF.

This rearrangement joins TRBV19 to TRBJ2-7, with D unclear. CDR3 size: 14 residues. Per the germline V gene, CDR1 is LNHDA and CDR2 is SQIVND (reference sequence). V lost 3 bases and J 2 bases, leaving 11 bases between the germline ends. CDR3 region: CASSMAAPPYEQYF. CDR3 DNA sequence: TGTGCCAGTAGTATGGCGGCACCGCCCTACGAGCAGTACTTC.

The rearrangement joins TRBV30 to TRBJ1-2, with D perhaps matching TRBD1 (5 bases). CDR1 is GTSNPN and CDR2 is SVGIG in the germline V gene (reference sequence). V dropped 8 bases and J dropped 3 bases, with 13 bases sitting between them. The CDR3 runs 12 residues. The CDR3 spells CAVPDSHYGYTF. The CDR3 bases are TGTGCCGTACCCGACAGCCACTATGGCTACACCTTC.